This T cell receptor (beta chain) is from a study of blood T cell repertoires in COVID-19. Across the whole study: Collection of acute and convalescent COVID-19 samples took place in the United States, Italy and Spain. Sources were T cells, B-cell-depleted T cells, or PBMCs; the material itself was cDNA or gDNA.

Method: immunoSEQ multiplex PCR; TCRdb's copy keeps in-frame clones and lacks some. The sample holds 70,000 to 95,000 clones, approximately 86% seen once. The CDR3 sequence is 16 residues long. The germline V and J ends were trimmed by 6 bases and 6 bases, with 24 bases remaining between them. Germline V gene data show CDR1 as MNHNY and CDR2 as SVGAGI (reference sequence). Sequencing was performed on peripheral blood. The receptor was derived from a man in his 70s with acute or convalescent COVID-19. V usage is TRBV6-6 and J usage is TRBJ2-7; no reliable D call. This chain's CDR3 is CASSLVDRRSSGEQYF. In nucleotides, the CDR3 is TGTGCCAGCAGCCTCGTTGATCGGCGCTCCTCAGGCGAGCAGTACTTC.